A single sample gave rise to the 27 T cell receptor beta chains below, sequenced in a study of cytomegalovirus exposure and HLA in healthy donors. 13 Jbeta primers and 60 Vbeta primers were used for the PCR. Here immunoSEQ multiplex PCR was the method, and the copy in TCRdb shows in-frame clones only, minus some. The top ten clones hold about 5.3% of a sample with 99,000 or so clones, over 70% of them seen once. Sequencing was performed on PBMCs. The receptors originated from a male donor in good health and CMV-seronegative.

This chain links TRBV30 with TRBJ2-1; D remains ambiguous. The CDR3 has 13 residues. V was trimmed by 0 bases and J by 10 bases, leaving 13 bases between them. CDR1 is GTSNPN, CDR2 SVGIG, per germline (reference sequence). CDR3 sequence reads: CAWSVQSDREQFF. The DNA of the CDR3 is TGTGCCTGGAGTGTACAGAGTGATCGCGAGCAGTTCTTC.

The chain recombines TRBV18 with TRBJ2-5; D possibly corresponds to TRBD2 (5 bases). Per germline, CDR1 KGHSH and CDR2 LQKENI. CDR3 size: 14 residues. Trimming removed 2 bases from V and 2 bases from J, with 9 bases in between. The CDR3 region has the DNA TGTGCCAGCTCACCATTCGGGGAACAAGAGACCCAGTACTTC. Translating gives CASSPFGEQETQYF.

This rearrangement joins TRBV4-1 to TRBJ2-2; D might be TRBD1 (5 bases). Deletions cut 4 bases from V and 1 base from J, with 7 bases between. Germline values: CDR1 MGHRA, CDR2 YSYEKL. CDR3 size: 14 residues. CDR3 region: CASSLTENTGELFF. The CDR3 DNA sequence: TGCGCCAGCAGCCTGACAGAGAACACCGGGGAGCTGTTTTTT.

This clone was seen just once. This rearrangement joins TRBV7-9 to TRBJ2-1; 7 bases are shared with TRBD2. The CDR3 sequence is 15 residues long. V lost 0 bases to trimming and J lost 7 bases; unmatched junction nucleotides: 6. Per the germline V gene, CDR1 is SEHNR and CDR2 is FQNEAQ (reference sequence). The CDR3 DNA sequence: TGTGCCAGCAGCTTAGCCCTGACTAGCAGGAATGAGCAGTTCTTC. Translated, it gives CASSLALTSRNEQFF.

This clone appeared a few times. The chain carries TRBV6-4 and TRBJ2-1; 8 bases are a match to TRBD2. CDR3 length: 16 residues. CDR1 MRHNA and CDR2 SNTAGT come from the germline V gene. J lost 5 bases, V lost 0 bases, and 6 bases had no gene match. This CDR3 is CASSDSARGGHNEQFF. In nucleotides, the CDR3 is TGTGCCAGCAGTGACTCGGCCCGGGGGGGTCACAATGAGCAGTTCTTC.

The chain combines TRBV10-1 with TRBJ2-7; 12 nucleotides line up with TRBD1. Trimming took 4 bases from V and 6 from J; bases not matched to a gene: 10. The CDR3 has 16 residues. Germline V lookup: CDR1 WNHNN, CDR2 SYGVQD (reference sequence). The CDR3 here is CASSAPPGQGALEQYF. DNA for the CDR3: TGCGCCAGCAGTGCCCCACCGGGACAGGGGGCCCTCGAGCAGTACTTC.

This clone was picked up a small number of times. A junction boundary mismatches the germline segment, possibly from a read error. The genes are TRBV4-1 and TRBJ2-3; tentative D call: TRBD1 (5 bases). Germline loops: CDR1 MGHRA, CDR2 YSYEKL. The CDR3 loop spans 16 amino acids. The CDR3 here is CASSQEWGPTTDTQYF. Written as DNA, the CDR3 is TGTGCCAGCAGCCAAGAGTGGGGCCCTACCACAGATACGCAGTATTTT.

The chain is built from TRBV6-5 and TRBJ1-1; the match to TRBD1 covers 8 bases. CDR1 is MNHEY, CDR2 SVGAGI, per germline. CDR3 length: 16 residues. Trimming cost V 2 bases and J 2 bases; bases outside gene matches: 7. CDR3 nucleotide sequence: TGTGCCAGCAGTTACGGCCAGGGGGCGGGAAACACTGAAGCTTTCTTT. Amino acid sequence: CASSYGQGAGNTEAFF.

CDR3 nucleotides: TGCAGCGTCTCCGGACTAGCGGGAGGAGAGACCCAGTACTTC. Amino acid sequence: CSVSGLAGGETQYF. The chain links TRBV29-1 to TRBJ2-5, with 14 bases matching TRBD2. Germline CDR1 reads SQVTM; CDR2 reads ANQGSEA. V lost 6 bases, J lost 4 bases, and 4 bases stayed unmatched. The CDR3 length is 14 residues.

This clone was seen more than once but under ten times. The rearrangement uses TRBV7-9 and TRBJ2-6, with a weak D call TRBD1 (6 bases). CDR3 length: 17 amino acids. V dropped 6 bases and J dropped 2 bases, with 17 bases sitting between them. Germline lookup yields CDR1 SEHNR and CDR2 FQNEAQ (reference sequence). This CDR3 reads CASRGKQGRAGANVLTF. The DNA of the CDR3 is TGTGCCAGCAGGGGGAAACAGGGTCGTGCTGGGGCCAACGTCCTGACTTTC. The whole variable domain, remainder taken from reference TRBV7-9 and TRBJ2-6, is DTGVSQNPRHKITKRGQNVTFRCDPISEHNRLYWYRQTLGQGPEFLTYFQNEAQLEKSRLLSDRFSAERPKGSFSTLEIQRTEQGDSAMYLCASRGKQGRAGANVLTFGAGSRLTVL.

The chain couples TRBV5-6 to TRBJ1-5; TRBD1 agrees at 8 bases. This CDR3 is 18 amino acids long. Trimming removed 1 base from V and 3 bases from J; junction bases left unmatched: 12. Germline assignment: CDR1 SGHDT and CDR2 YYEEEE. The CDR3: CASSLKGQGARLNQPQHF. CDR3 sequence (DNA): TGTGCCAGCAGCTTGAAGGGTCAGGGGGCGCGTCTCAATCAGCCCCAGCATTTT. Drawing the rest from reference TRBV5-6 and TRBJ1-5, the complete variable domain is DAGVTQSPTHLIKTRGQQVTLRCSPKSGHDTVSWYQQALGQGPQFIFQYYEEEERQRGNFPDRFSGHQFPNYSSELNVNALLLGDSALYLCASSLKGQGARLNQPQHFGDGTRLSIL.

This clone turned up a few times. V and J are TRBV27 and TRBJ1-2; perhaps TRBD1 as D (5 bases). The germline V gene has CDR1 MNHEY and CDR2 SMNVEV (reference sequence). The CDR3 is made up of 13 amino acids. Trimming took 5 bases from V and 5 from J, leaving 12 bases between them. CDR3 loop: CASSPDPGYGYTF. CDR3 DNA: TGTGCCAGCAGTCCCGACCCAGGGTATGGCTACACCTTC.

V is TRBV30 and J is TRBJ1-1, with no clear D. V dropped 4 bases and J dropped 5 bases, with 8 bases sitting between them. The germline V gene has CDR1 GTSNPN and CDR2 SVGIG (reference sequence). This CDR3 spans 11 amino acids. The CDR3 coding sequence is TGTGCCTGGACGGTCGGGACTGAAGCTTTCTTT. Protein sequence: CAWTVGTEAFF.

The chain couples TRBV5-1 to TRBJ2-3, with D tentatively TRBD2 (6 bases). The CDR3 is 13 residues long. V shed 7 bases and J shed 6 bases, with 15 bases lying between them. Germline-derived CDR1 and CDR2 are SGHRS and YFSETQ. Written as DNA, the CDR3 is TGCGCCAGCCAGCTTCGGGGGTTGGATACGCAGTATTTT. Translating it yields CASQLRGLDTQYF.

In the case of this clone: The junction departs from the called germline gene at one end, perhaps through a read error. This chain connects TRBV7-9 to TRBJ2-2, with no clear D. CDR1 is SEHNR, CDR2 FQNEAQ, per germline (reference sequence). This CDR3 comprises 13 residues. Here the CDR3 reads CSSSFGGTGELFF. CDR3 in DNA: TGTTCCAGCAGCTTCGGCGGCACCGGGGAGCTGTTTTTT.

The chain links TRBV30 to TRBJ1-5; 8 bases align to TRBD1. Per the germline V gene, CDR1 is GTSNPN and CDR2 is SVGIG (reference sequence). This CDR3 is built from 17 residues. The trim removed 3 bases at V and 4 bases at J, leaving 14 bases unmatched. Here the CDR3 reads CAWRAGAGTGRNQPQHF. CDR3 sequence (DNA): TGTGCCTGGAGGGCAGGGGCCGGGACAGGCCGGAATCAGCCCCAGCATTTT.

The gene calls are TRBV11-3 and TRBJ1-5; perhaps TRBD1 as D (6 bases). The CDR3 length is 13 residues. Trimming pared 4 bases from V and 6 bases from J, leaving 10 bases between. The germline gives CDR1 SGHNT, CDR2 YENEEA. The CDR3 sequence is CASSSRGGQPQHF. As DNA, the CDR3 is TGTGCCAGCAGCTCCCGAGGGGGTCAGCCCCAGCATTTT.

The CDR3 DNA reads as TGTGCCAGCAGTGATTTAGTGACAGGATCGATGAACATTCAGTACTTC. This gives the protein CASSDLVTGSMNIQYF. The chain carries TRBV2 and TRBJ2-4; the D gene is possibly TRBD1 (6 bases). Germline assignment: CDR1 SNHLY and CDR2 FYNNEI. The CDR3 contains 16 residues. V lost 3 bases to trimming and J lost 7 bases, with 19 bases between them.

The rearrangement links TRBV7-3 to TRBJ2-6, with D unresolved. The CDR3 is made up of 14 amino acids. Deletions cut 4 bases from V and 2 bases from J, with 6 bases between. Germline CDR1 is SGHTA and CDR2 is FQGTGA. CDR3: CASSYGAGANVLTF. In nucleotides, the CDR3 is TGTGCCAGCAGCTACGGAGCTGGGGCCAACGTCCTGACTTTC.

This clone was recorded a few times. The chain uses TRBV7-9 and TRBJ2-4; D is possibly TRBD1 (6 bases). The CDR3 extends over 15 amino acids. From germline, CDR1 is SEHNR and CDR2 FQNEAQ (reference sequence). Deletions cut 3 bases from V and 2 bases from J, with 11 bases between. CDR3 residues: CASSFRTDPKNIQYF. The CDR3 nucleotides read TGTGCCAGCAGCTTCCGGACAGATCCCAAAAACATTCAGTACTTC.

This chain links TRBV27 with TRBJ2-2, with TRBD2 matching 8 bases. Trimming took 10 bases from V and 1 from J; bases not matched to a gene: 11. In germline, CDR1 is MNHEY, CDR2 SMNVEV (reference sequence). This CDR3 region has 16 residues. CDR3 sequence (DNA): TGTGCCAACAGACAAGGACTAGCCAGGAACACCGGGGAGCTGTTTTTT. Translating gives CANRQGLARNTGELFF.

The CDR3 loop reads CASTLLAGATDTQYF. The CDR3 DNA is TGTGCCAGCACATTACTAGCGGGAGCCACAGATACGCAGTATTTT. The J gene is TRBJ2-3, the V gene TRBV27, with TRBD2 matching 11 bases. The CDR3 totals 15 residues. CDR1 and CDR2 (germline): MNHEY, SMNVEV (reference sequence). Trimming took 7 bases from V and 2 from J; bases not matched to a gene: 5.

This sequence joins TRBV28 and TRBJ1-1, with D perhaps TRBD1 (6 bases). CDR1 is MDHEN and CDR2 is SYDVKM in the germline V gene. The CDR3 has 15 residues. The ends were cut back, 6 bases at V and 0 bases at J, with 14 bases in the middle. The CDR3 region is CASSRDILLNTEAFF. The CDR3 region has the DNA TGTGCCAGCAGCCGGGACATTTTGTTGAACACTGAAGCTTTCTTT.

This clone has more than one count but fewer than ten. This chain uses TRBV5-1 with TRBJ2-1; weak D call: TRBD1 (6 bases). The V end lost 0 bases, the J end lost 10 bases, and 29 bases lay between the germline ends. Germline V CDR1 and CDR2: SGHRS, YFSETQ. This CDR3 has 19 amino acids. The CDR3 sequence is CASSLEGHPRRASSLEQFF. The CDR3 coding sequence is TGCGCCAGCAGCTTGGAGGGACATCCTCGTCGAGCATCGAGTCTAGAGCAGTTCTTC.

The chain couples TRBV4-1 to TRBJ2-2, with TRBD2 matching over 9 bases. Looked up from germline, CDR1 is MGHRA and CDR2 is YSYEKL. The length of the CDR3 is 17 residues. V gave up 0 bases and J gave up 6 bases; unmatched junction bases: 8. CDR3 in DNA: TGCGCCAGCAGCCAAGAATGGCTAGCGGGATTGCCCGGGGAGCTGTTTTTT. Encoded protein: CASSQEWLAGLPGELFF.

This clone has only one observation. The V gene is TRBV7-3, the J gene TRBJ1-1, with D perhaps TRBD1 (5 bases). Trimming took 4 bases from V and 1 from J, leaving 10 bases between them. The CDR3 contains 14 residues. CDR1 SGHTA and CDR2 FQGTGA come from the germline V gene. CDR3 nucleotide sequence: TGTGCCAGCAGCTCAGGGTCCCCGAACACTGAAGCTTTCTTT. It codes for CASSSGSPNTEAFF.

The V gene is TRBV2, the J gene TRBJ1-6; 7 bases align to TRBD1. The germline gives CDR1 SNHLY, CDR2 FYNNEI. J lost 8 bases, V lost 7 bases, and 5 bases had no gene match. The CDR3 length is 13 residues. CDR3 in DNA: TGTGCCAGCAAAGGCAGGGGGTATTCACCCCTCCACTTT. This gives the protein CASKGRGYSPLHF.